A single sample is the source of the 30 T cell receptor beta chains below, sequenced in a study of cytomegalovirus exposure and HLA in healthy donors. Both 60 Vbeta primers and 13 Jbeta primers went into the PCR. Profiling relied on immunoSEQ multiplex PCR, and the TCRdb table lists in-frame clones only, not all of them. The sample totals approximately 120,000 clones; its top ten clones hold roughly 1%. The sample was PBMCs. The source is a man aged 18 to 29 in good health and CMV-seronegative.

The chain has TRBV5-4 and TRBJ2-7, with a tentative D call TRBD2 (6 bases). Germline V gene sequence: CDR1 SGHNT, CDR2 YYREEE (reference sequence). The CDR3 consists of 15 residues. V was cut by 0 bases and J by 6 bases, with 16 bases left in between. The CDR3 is CASSLAKTSSSEQYF. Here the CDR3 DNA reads TGTGCCAGCAGCTTGGCCAAGACTAGTTCAAGCGAGCAGTACTTC. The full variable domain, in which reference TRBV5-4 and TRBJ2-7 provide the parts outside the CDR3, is ETGVTQSPTHLIKTRGQQVTLRCSSQSGHNTVSWYQQALGQGPQFIFQYYREEENGRGNFPPRFSGLQFPNYSSELNVNALELDDSALYLCASSLAKTSSSEQYFGPGTRLTVT.

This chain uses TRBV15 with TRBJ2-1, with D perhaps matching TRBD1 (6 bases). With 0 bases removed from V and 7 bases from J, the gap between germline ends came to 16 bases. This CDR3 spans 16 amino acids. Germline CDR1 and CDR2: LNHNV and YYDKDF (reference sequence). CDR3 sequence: CATSRDPADTGNEQFF. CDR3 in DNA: TGTGCCACCAGCAGAGATCCGGCGGACACAGGGAATGAGCAGTTCTTC. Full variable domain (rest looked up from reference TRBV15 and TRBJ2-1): DAMVIQNPRYQVTQFGKPVTLSCSQTLNHNVMYWYQQKSSQAPKLLFHYYDKDFNNEADTPDNFQSRRPNTSFCFLDIRSPGLGDTAMYLCATSRDPADTGNEQFFGPGTRLTVL.

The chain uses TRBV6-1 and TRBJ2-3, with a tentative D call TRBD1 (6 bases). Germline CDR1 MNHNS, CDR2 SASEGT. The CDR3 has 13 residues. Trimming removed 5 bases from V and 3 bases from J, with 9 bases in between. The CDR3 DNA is TGTGCCAGCAGTATTACAGGGACAGATACGCAGTATTTT. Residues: CASSITGTDTQYF.

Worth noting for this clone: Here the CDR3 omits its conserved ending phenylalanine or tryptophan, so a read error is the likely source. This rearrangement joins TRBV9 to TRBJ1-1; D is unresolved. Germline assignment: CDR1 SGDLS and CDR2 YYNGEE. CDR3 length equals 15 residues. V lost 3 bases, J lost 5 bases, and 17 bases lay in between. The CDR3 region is CASSANREMVTEAFS. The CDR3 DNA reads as TGTGCCAGCAGCGCGAATCGGGAAATGGTAACTGAAGCTTTCTCT.

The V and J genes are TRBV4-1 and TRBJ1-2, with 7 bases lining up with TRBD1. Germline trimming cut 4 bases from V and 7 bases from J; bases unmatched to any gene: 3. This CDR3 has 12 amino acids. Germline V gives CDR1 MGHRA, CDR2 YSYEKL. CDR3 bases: TGCGCCAGCAGCCGGCAGGGGGGTGGCTACACCTTC. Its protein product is CASSRQGGGYTF.

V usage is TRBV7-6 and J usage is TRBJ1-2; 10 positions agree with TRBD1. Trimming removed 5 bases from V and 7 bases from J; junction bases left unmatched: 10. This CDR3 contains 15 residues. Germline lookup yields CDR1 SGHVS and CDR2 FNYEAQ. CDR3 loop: CASSPGTGEGGGYTF. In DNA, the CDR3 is TGTGCCAGCAGCCCCGGGACAGGGGAGGGGGGTGGCTACACCTTC. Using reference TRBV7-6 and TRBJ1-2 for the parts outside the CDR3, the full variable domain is GAGVSQSPRYKVTKRGQDVALRCDPISGHVSLYWYRQALGQGPEFLTYFNYEAQQDKSGLPNDRFSAERPEGSISTLTIQRTEQRDSAMYRCASSPGTGEGGGYTFGSGTRLTVV.

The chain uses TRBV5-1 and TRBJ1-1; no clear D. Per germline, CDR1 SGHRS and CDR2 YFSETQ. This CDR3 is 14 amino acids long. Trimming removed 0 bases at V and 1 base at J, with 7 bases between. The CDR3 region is CASSLVRGNTEAFF. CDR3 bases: TGCGCCAGCAGCTTGGTACGGGGGAACACTGAAGCTTTCTTT.

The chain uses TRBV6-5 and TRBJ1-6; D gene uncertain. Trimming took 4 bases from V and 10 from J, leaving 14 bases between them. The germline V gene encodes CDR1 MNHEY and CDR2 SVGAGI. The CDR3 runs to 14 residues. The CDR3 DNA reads TGTGCCAGCAGTTTAAGGCAACCGGGATCACCCCTCCACTTT. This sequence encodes CASSLRQPGSPLHF.

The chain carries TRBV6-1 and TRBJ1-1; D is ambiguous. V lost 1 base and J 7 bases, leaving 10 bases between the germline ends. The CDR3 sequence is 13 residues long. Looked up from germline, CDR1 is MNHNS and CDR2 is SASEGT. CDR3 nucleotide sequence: TGTGCCAGCAGTGAAGTCAGGAACCGTGAAGCTTTCTTT. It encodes CASSEVRNREAFF.

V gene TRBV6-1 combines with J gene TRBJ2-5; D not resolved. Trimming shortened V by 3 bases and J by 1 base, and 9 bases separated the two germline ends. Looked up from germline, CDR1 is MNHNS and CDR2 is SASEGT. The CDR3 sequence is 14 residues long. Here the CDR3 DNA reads TGTGCCAGCAGTGATAATGAAGCCCAAGAGACCCAGTACTTC. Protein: CASSDNEAQETQYF.

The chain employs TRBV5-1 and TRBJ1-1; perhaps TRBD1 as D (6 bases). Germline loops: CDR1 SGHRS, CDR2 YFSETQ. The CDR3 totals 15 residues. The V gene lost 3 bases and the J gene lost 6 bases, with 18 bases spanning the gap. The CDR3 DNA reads TGCGCCAGCAGCTACCCACGGGGGGGCCATGCTGAAGCTTTCTTT. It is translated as CASSYPRGGHAEAFF. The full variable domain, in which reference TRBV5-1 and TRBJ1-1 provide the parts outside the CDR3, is KAGVTQTPRYLIKTRGQQVTLSCSPISGHRSVSWYQQTPGQGLQFLFEYFSETQRNKGNFPGRFSGRQFSNSRSEMNVSTLELGDSALYLCASSYPRGGHAEAFFGQGTRLTVV.

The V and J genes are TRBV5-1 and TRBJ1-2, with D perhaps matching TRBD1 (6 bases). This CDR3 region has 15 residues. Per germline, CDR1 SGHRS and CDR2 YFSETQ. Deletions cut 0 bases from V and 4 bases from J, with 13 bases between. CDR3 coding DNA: TGCGCCAGCAGCTTGGCCGGGGGGGCCGGCTATGGCTACACCTTC. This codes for CASSLAGGAGYGYTF.

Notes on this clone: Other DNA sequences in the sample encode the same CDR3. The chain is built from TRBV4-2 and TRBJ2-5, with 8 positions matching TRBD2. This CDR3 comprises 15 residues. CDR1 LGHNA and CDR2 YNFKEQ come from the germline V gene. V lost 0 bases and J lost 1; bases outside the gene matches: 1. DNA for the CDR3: TGTGCCAGCAGCCAAGATCGGGGGGGCCAAGAGACCCAGTACTTC. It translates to CASSQDRGGQETQYF.

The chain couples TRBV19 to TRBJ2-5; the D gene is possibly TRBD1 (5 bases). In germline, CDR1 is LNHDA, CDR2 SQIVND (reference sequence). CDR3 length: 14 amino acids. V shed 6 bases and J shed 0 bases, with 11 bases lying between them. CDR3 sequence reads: CASSTTAYQETQYF. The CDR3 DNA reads TGTGCCAGTAGCACGACAGCATACCAAGAGACCCAGTACTTC.

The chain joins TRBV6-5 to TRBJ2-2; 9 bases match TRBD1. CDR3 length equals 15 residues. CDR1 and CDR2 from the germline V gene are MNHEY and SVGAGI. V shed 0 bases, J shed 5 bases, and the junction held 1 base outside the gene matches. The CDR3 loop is CASSYSTGGTGELFF. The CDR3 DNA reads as TGTGCCAGCAGTTACTCGACAGGGGGAACCGGGGAGCTGTTTTTT.

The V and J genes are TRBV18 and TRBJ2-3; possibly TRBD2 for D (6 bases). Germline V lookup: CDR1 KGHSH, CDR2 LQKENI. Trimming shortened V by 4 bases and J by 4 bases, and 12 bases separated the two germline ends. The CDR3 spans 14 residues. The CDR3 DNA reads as TGTGCCAGCTCACGAACTCGGGAGCCAGATACGCAGTATTTT. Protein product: CASSRTREPDTQYF.

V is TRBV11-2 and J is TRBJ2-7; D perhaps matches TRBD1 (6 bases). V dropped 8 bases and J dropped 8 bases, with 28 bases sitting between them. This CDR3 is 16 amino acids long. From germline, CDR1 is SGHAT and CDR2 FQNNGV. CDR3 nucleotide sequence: TGTGCCAGCTCCTTGGGGGCCACCCGGCTCGGAGCTAAGCAGTACTTC. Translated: CASSLGATRLGAKQYF. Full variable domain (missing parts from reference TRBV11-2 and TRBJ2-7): EAGVAQSPRYKIIEKRQSVAFWCNPISGHATLYWYQQILGQGPKLLIQFQNNGVVDDSQLPKDRFSAERLKGVDSTLKIQPAKLEDSAVYLCASSLGATRLGAKQYFGPGTRLTVT.

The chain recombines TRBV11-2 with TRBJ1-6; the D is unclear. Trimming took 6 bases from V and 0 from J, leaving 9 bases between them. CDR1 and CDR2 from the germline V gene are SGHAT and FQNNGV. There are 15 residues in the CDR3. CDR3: CASSLGYSYNSPLHF. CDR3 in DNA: TGTGCCAGCAGTCTAGGATACTCCTATAATTCACCCCTCCACTTT.

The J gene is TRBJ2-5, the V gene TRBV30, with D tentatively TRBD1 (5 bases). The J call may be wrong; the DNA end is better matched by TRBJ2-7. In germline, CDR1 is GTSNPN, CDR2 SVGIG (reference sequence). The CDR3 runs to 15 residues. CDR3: CAWSVLQGRKHEQYF. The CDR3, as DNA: TGTGCCTGGAGTGTACTTCAGGGAAGAAAGCACGAGCAGTACTTC.

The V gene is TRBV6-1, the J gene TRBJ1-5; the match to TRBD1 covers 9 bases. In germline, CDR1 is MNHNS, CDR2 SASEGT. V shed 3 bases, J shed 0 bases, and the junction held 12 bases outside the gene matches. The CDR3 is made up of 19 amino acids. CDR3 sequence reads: CASSDTKGQGRYSNQPQHF. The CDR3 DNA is TGTGCCAGCAGTGACACGAAAGGACAGGGGCGATATAGCAATCAGCCCCAGCATTTT.

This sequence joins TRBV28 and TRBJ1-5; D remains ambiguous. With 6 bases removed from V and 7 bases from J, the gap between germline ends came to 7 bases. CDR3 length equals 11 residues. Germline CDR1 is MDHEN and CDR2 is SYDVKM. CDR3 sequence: CASSLGQPQHF. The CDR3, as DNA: TGTGCCAGCAGCCTCGGGCAGCCCCAGCATTTT.

CDR3 amino acids: CASSAYGVTGDNQPQHF. In nucleotides, the CDR3 is TGTGCCAGCAGCGCGTATGGGGTGACAGGTGATAATCAGCCCCAGCATTTT. J is TRBJ1-5 and V is TRBV9; tentatively, D is TRBD1 (6 bases). The CDR3 spans 17 residues. CDR1 and CDR2 from the germline V gene are SGDLS and YYNGEE. The ends were cut back, 3 bases at V and 4 bases at J, with 20 bases in the middle.

DNA for the CDR3: TGTGCCAGCCAGGGGACAGGGGCCTACAATGAGCAGTTCTTC. Amino acid sequence: CASQGTGAYNEQFF. The chain is built from TRBV25-1 and TRBJ2-1; 10 bases are shared with TRBD1. The J segment lost 2 bases and the V segment lost 8 bases, leaving 3 bases of the junction unmatched. The CDR3 sequence is 14 residues long. Germline V lookup: CDR1 MGHDK, CDR2 SYGVNS.

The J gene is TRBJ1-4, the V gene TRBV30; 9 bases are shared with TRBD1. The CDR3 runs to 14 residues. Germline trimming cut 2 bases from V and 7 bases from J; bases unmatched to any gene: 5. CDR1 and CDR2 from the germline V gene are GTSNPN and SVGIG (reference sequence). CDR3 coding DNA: TGTGCCTGGAGTTTTTCGGGACAGGGTGAAAAACTGTTTTTT. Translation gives CAWSFSGQGEKLFF.

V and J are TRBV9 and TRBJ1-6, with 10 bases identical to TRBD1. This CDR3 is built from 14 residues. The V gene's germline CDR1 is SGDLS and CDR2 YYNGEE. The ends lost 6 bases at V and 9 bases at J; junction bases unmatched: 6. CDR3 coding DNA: TGTGCCAGCACCCTCGGGACAGGGGTTTCACCCCTCCACTTT. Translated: CASTLGTGVSPLHF.

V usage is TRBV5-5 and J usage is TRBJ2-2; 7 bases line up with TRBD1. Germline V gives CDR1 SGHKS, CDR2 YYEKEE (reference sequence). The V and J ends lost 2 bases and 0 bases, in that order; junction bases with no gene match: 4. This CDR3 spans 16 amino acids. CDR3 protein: CASSLQGSANTGELFF. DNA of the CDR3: TGTGCCAGCAGCTTACAGGGGAGCGCGAACACCGGGGAGCTGTTTTTT.

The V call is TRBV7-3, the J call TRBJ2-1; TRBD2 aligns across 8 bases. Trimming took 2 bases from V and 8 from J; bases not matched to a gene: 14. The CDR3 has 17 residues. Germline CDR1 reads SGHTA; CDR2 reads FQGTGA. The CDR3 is CASSLGLGAGGRDEQFF. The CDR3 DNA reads TGTGCCAGCAGCTTAGGGCTAGGTGCGGGGGGCCGGGATGAGCAGTTCTTC.

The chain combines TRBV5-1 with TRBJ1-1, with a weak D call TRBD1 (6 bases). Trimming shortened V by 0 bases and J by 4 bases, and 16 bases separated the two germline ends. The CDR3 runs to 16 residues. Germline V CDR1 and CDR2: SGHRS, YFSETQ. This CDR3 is CASSLEGVGGITEAFF. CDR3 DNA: TGCGCCAGCAGCTTGGAGGGGGTCGGAGGTATCACTGAAGCTTTCTTT.

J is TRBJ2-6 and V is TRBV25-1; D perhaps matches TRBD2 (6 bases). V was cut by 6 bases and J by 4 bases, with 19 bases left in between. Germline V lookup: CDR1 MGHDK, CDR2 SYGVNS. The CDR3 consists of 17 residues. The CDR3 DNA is TGTGCCAGCAGCGACACCGCAGGGAGGTTCGGGGCCAACGTCCTGACTTTC. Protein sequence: CASSDTAGRFGANVLTF.

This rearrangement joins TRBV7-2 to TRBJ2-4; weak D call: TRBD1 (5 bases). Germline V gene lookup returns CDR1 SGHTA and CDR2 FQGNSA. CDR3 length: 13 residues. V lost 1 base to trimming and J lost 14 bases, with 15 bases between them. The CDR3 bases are TGTGCCAGCAGCTTAGAGCGCAGGGCCAATGAGTACTTC. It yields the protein CASSLERRANEYF.